The 4 T cell receptor beta chains listed next were all sequenced from one sample in a study of blood T cell repertoires in COVID-19. The protocol was immunoSEQ multiplex PCR, while the TCRdb copy is restricted to in-frame clones and leaves out a portion. The data show some 180,000 clones, 81% seen once. Sequences were obtained from peripheral blood. Receptor source: a middle-aged woman with COVID-19, enrolled during active disease.

The chain links TRBV24-1 to TRBJ1-6, with unresolved D. Germline V gene sequence: CDR1 KGHDR, CDR2 SFDVKD. CDR3 length: 14 amino acids. The V end lost 4 bases, the J end lost 6 bases, and 9 bases lay between the germline ends. The CDR3 reads CATSEPGANSPLHF. CDR3 bases: TGTGCCACCAGTGAACCCGGAGCTAATTCACCCCTCCACTTT.

V gene TRBV25-1 combines with J gene TRBJ2-5, with 11 bases fitting TRBD2. The V gene end was trimmed by 0 bases and the J gene end by 5 bases; junction bases not matched to a gene: 11. Per germline, CDR1 MGHDK and CDR2 SYGVNS. The CDR3 loop spans 18 amino acids. The CDR3 nucleotides read TGTGCCAGCAGTGAATACAAAGGTAGCGGGGGGGCTGAGGAGACCCAGTACTTC. Translated: CASSEYKGSGGAEETQYF.

The CDR3: CASSLGLAYQETQYF. DNA of the CDR3: TGTGCCAGCAGTCTGGGACTAGCGTACCAAGAGACCCAGTACTTC. The V gene is TRBV5-4, the J gene TRBJ2-5; TRBD2 aligns across 10 bases. This CDR3 is built from 15 residues. Germline V lookup: CDR1 SGHNT, CDR2 YYREEE (reference sequence). The ends lost 5 bases at V and 0 bases at J; junction bases unmatched: 4.

This clone has more than one count but fewer than ten. Here the CDR3 reads CASSLRTKHHQPQHF. DNA of the CDR3: TGTGCCAGTAGTCTGAGGACAAAGCACCATCAGCCCCAGCATTTT. The gene calls are TRBV19 and TRBJ1-5; tentatively, D is TRBD1 (5 bases). Deletions cut 5 bases from V and 5 bases from J, with 16 bases between. The CDR3 spans 15 residues. The V gene's germline CDR1 is LNHDA and CDR2 SQIVND (reference sequence).